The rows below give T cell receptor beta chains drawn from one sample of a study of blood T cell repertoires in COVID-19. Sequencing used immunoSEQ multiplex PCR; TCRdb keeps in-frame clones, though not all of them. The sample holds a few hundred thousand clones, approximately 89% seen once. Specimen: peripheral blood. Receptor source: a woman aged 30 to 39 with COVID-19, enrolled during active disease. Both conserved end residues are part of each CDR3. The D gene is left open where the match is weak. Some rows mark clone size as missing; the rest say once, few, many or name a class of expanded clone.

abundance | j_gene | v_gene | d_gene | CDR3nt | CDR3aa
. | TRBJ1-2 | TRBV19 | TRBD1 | TGTGCCAGTAGCCGGGACAGGAGCCCCTATGGCTACACCTTC | CASSRDRSPYGYTF
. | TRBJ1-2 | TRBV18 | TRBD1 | TGTGCCAGCTCACCTGAGCAGGGGGGAAGGTACTTTGGCTACACCTTC | CASSPEQGGRYFGYTF
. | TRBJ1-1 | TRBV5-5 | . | TGTGCCAGCAGCTTGGGGACAGCCAACACTGAAGCTTTCTTT | CASSLGTANTEAFF
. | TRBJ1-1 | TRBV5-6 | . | TGTGCCAGCAGCTTTCCAGATCCGAACACTGAAGCTTTCTTT | CASSFPDPNTEAFF
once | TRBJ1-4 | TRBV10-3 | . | TGTGCCATCAGTGGGGAGATTAATGAAAAACTGTTTTTT | CAISGEINEKLFF
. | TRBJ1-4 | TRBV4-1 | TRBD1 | TGCGCCAGCAGCCAAGATAGGCAGGGGGTTTCCGAAAAACTGTTTTTT | CASSQDRQGVSEKLFF
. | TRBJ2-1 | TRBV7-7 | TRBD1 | TGTGCCAGCAGCTTAGGACAGGGTTATGACAATGAGCAGTTCTTC | CASSLGQGYDNEQFF
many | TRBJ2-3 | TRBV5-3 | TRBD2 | TGTGCCAGAAGCCTAGGACTAGTGGGTTTCACAGATACGCAGTATTTT | CARSLGLVGFTDTQYF
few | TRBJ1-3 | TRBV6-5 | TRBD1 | TGTGCCGCCAACCGGGACAGGGCTACCATATATTTT | CAANRDRATIYF
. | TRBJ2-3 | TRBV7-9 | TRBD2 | TGTGCCAGCAGCTCCTTCGGGACTAGGGCCACAGATACGCAGTATTTT | CASSSFGTRATDTQYF
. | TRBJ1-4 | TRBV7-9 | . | TGTGCCAGCAGCTTAGCGGGGGCGGTGAATGAAAAACTGTTTTTT | CASSLAGAVNEKLFF
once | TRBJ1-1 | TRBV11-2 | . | TGTGCCAGCAGCTTAGCAAATGAAGCTTTCTTT | CASSLANEAFF
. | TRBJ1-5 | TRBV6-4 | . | TGTGCCAGCAGTGACTTACGGGGAAACAATCAGCCCCAGCATTTT | CASSDLRGNNQPQHF
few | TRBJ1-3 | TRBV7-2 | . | TGTGCCAGCAGAAAAGAAGGGGTGAAGGGAAACACCATATATTTT | CASRKEGVKGNTIYF
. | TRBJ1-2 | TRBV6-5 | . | TGTGCCAGCAGTTACTCGGATACAGGGTATGGCTACACCTTC | CASSYSDTGYGYTF
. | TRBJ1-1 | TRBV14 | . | TGTGCCAGCAGCCCGGAGCAGGGGACGAACACTGAAGCTTTCTTT | CASSPEQGTNTEAFF
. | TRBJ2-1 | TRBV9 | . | TGTGCCAGCAGCGCCCAGGGGTTTAGTTCCTACAATGAGCAGTTCTTC | CASSAQGFSSYNEQFF
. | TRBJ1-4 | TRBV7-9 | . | TGTGCCAGCAGCCCCCGGGAGGCCTCTAATGAAAAACTGTTTTTT | CASSPREASNEKLFF
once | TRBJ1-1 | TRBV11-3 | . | TGTGCCAGCAGCCCTGGAGAATACACTGAAGCTTTCTTT | CASSPGEYTEAFF
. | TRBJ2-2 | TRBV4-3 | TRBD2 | TGCGCCAGCAGCCAAGTTCCTAGCGGGGGGCTCGGGGAGCTGTTTTTT | CASSQVPSGGLGELFF
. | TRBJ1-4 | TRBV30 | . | TGTGCCTGGAGTTCGGCGGGACCCTCAGGCTATGAAAAACTGTTTTTT | CAWSSAGPSGYEKLFF
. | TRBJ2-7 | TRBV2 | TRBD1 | TGTGCCAGCAGTGAGGGACAGGGAGTCACCTACGAGCAGTACTTC | CASSEGQGVTYEQYF
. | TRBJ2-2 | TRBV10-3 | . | TGTGCCATCAATACTTTAGGTTTTGAGGCGGGGGAGCTGTTTTTT | CAINTLGFEAGELFF
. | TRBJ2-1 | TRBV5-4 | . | TGTGCCAGCAGACCCTGGGGAGGCTCAGATACATACAATGAGCAGTTCTTC | CASRPWGGSDTYNEQFF
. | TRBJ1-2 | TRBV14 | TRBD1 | TGTGCCAGCAGCCAATGGACAGGGTTGGCTGGCTACACCTTC | CASSQWTGLAGYTF
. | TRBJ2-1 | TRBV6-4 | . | TGTGCCAGCAGTAGAATCGGGAACCTTGGCAATGAGCAGTTCTTC | CASSRIGNLGNEQFF
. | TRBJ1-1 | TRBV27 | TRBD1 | TGTGCCAGCAGAACCGCGACAGGGGAGTTTGTTGAAGCTTTCTTT | CASRTATGEFVEAFF
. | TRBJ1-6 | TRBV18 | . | TGTGCCAGCTCACCAGGGGGCAGGGATTCACCCCTCCACTTT | CASSPGGRDSPLHF
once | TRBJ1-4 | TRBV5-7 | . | TGTGCCAGCAGCCAACCCGGACAGACCAATGAAAAACTGTTTTTT | CASSQPGQTNEKLFF
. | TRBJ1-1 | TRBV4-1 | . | TGCGCCAGCAGCCAAGGAAGGCGGACATCTTATCCTGAAGCTTTCTTT | CASSQGRRTSYPEAFF
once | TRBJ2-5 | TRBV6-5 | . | TGTGCCAGCACCCCCGCGGGGACCCAAGAGACCCAGTACTTC | CASTPAGTQETQYF
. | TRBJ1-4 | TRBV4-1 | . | TGCGCCAGCAGCCAAGTTCAACCACAGGGAGTAAAACTGTTTTTT | CASSQVQPQGVKLFF
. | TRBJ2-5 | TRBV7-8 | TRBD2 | TGTGCCAGCAGCCCCACGCGGCGGGGGGCCACCCAAGAGACCCAGTACTTC | CASSPTRRGATQETQYF
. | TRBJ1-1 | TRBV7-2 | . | TGTGCCAGCAGCTTAGGGGCCGGGGTATTTGGCGCTGAAGCTTTCTTT | CASSLGAGVFGAEAFF
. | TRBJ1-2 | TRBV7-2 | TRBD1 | TGTGCCAGCAGCCAGTCCCGGGACAGCTATGGCTACACCTTC | CASSQSRDSYGYTF
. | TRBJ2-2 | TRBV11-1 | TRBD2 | TGTGCCAGCAGCTTGACTAGCGGGACCGGGGAGCTGTTTTTT | CASSLTSGTGELFF
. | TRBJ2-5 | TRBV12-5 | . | TGTGCTAGTGGTTTGGTACTAAGGGGGTCGGAGACCCAGTACTTC | CASGLVLRGSETQYF
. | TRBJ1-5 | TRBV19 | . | TGTGCCAGTAGTTACAGGGCCCCCAATCAGCCCCAGCATTTT | CASSYRAPNQPQHF
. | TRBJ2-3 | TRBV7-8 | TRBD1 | TGTGCCAGCAGCTTAGCACAGGGGGTGGTTGTGAAGGATACGCAGTATTTT | CASSLAQGVVVKDTQYF
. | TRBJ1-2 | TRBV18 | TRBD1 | TGTGCCAGCTCACGAGATGCGAAAGGACAGGGGAACTATGGCTACACCTTC | CASSRDAKGQGNYGYTF
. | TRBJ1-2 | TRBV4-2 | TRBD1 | TGTGCCAGCAGCCAATCCGGGACAGGCTTCTCTAACTATGGCTACACCTTC | CASSQSGTGFSNYGYTF
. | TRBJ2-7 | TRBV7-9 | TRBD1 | TGTGCCAGCAGCTTAAGCGGCAGGGGGCGCGAGCAGTACTTC | CASSLSGRGREQYF
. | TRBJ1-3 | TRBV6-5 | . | TGTGCCAGCAGCCAGGACATCAGCTCTGGAAACACCATATATTTT | CASSQDISSGNTIYF
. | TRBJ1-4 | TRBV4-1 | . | TGCGCCAGCAGCCAAGAATTCAGGGGACATAGTGAAAAACTGTTTTTT | CASSQEFRGHSEKLFF
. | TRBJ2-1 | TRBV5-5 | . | TGTGCCAGCAGCTTATCTTCGAGGGTCGAATACAATGAGCAGTTCTTC | CASSLSSRVEYNEQFF
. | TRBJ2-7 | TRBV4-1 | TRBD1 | TGCGCCAGCAGCCCACGGGACAGTCCCTCTGTCGAGCAGTACTTC | CASSPRDSPSVEQYF
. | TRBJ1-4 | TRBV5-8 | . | TGTGCCAGCAGCTTGGAAGGGAAGACAGCCGAAAAACTGTTTTTT | CASSLEGKTAEKLFF
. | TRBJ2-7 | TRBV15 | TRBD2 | TGTGCCACCAGCCGTACGGGGGGGCCTGGCGAGCAGTACTTC | CATSRTGGPGEQYF
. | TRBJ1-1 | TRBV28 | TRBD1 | TGTGCCAGCAGCCTCCCGGGACAGGGGAAAGACACTGAAGCTTTCTTT | CASSLPGQGKDTEAFF
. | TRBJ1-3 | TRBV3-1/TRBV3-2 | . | TGTGCCAGCAGTCACTCTGGAAACACCATATATTTT | CASSHSGNTIYF
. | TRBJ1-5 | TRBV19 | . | TGTGCCAGTAGTATGGGTCCCCGGGGTCAGCCCCAGCATTTT | CASSMGPRGQPQHF
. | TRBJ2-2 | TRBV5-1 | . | TGCGCCAGCGCGACAGACCCGAGCACCGGGGAGCTGTTTTTT | CASATDPSTGELFF
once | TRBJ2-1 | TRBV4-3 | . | TGCGCCAGCAGCCACCTAGGCCAATACAATGAGCAGTTCTTC | CASSHLGQYNEQFF